The T cell receptor (beta chain) described here comes from a study of shared clonotypes between healthy human individuals. A note on this clone: As yet, its antigen is unknown. The sample carries other DNA sequences with the same CDR3.

Trimming cost V 0 bases and J 4 bases, with 7 bases left between them. Germline V lookup: CDR1 SGHRS, CDR2 YFSETQ. The length of the CDR3 is 14 residues. General study points: With a few donors compared, approximately 5% of naive CD4 clonotypes were shared.

The assay was immunoSEQ multiplex PCR, and TCRdb's table has in-frame clones only and misses some. This table has some 2.3 million clones, roughly 93% appearing once. This rearrangement joins TRBV5-1 to TRBJ2-2; D unclear. The sequenced sample was naive CD4+ T cells from PBMCs. Subset of the sample: CD45RA+ positively selected. The TCR comes from a man between 18 and 29 years old in good health. Some clones in this sample may be carry-over from other donors' samples. The CDR3 here is CASSLVATTGELFF. The CDR3 DNA follows: TGCGCCAGCAGCTTGGTAGCTACCACCGGGGAGCTGTTTTTT.